These 9 T cell receptor beta chains were all obtained from the same sample, sequenced in a study of beta chain features in type 1 diabetes. Findings and limits, study-wide: Shorter TCRB CDR3s, moderately but significantly so, were found in Type 1 diabetes patients in all four CD4+ subsets.

No antigen has been assigned to these receptors. Expressed TCRB transcripts got sequenced, as all isolated RNA was reverse transcribed. TCRdb's table, derived via immunoSEQ multiplex PCR, lists solely in-frame clones and lacks some. The sample carries around 250,000 clones, around 14% recorded once. Material: naive CD4+ T cells from blood. All receptors come from a man aged 25-40 years with type 1 diabetes.

The J gene is TRBJ1-1, the V gene TRBV11-2, with a possible D match to TRBD1 (5 bases). CDR1 and CDR2 (germline): SGHAT, FQNNGV. This CDR3 contains 15 residues. V was clipped by 1 base and J by 3 bases, with 12 bases between them. In DNA, the CDR3 is TGTGCCAGCAGCTTAGGGGGGGGAAGGTACACTGAAGCTTTCTTT. Translation: CASSLGGGRYTEAFF.

The table lists this clone with a few counts. The rearrangement links TRBV25-1 to TRBJ2-3; tentatively, D is TRBD1 (5 bases). V was pared by 4 bases and J by 2 bases, with 7 bases between. CDR1 is MGHDK, CDR2 SYGVNS, per germline. There are 13 residues in the CDR3. DNA for the CDR3: TGTGCCAGCAGTGCAGGGATCACAGATACGCAGTATTTT. Residues: CASSAGITDTQYF.

V gene TRBV9 combines with J gene TRBJ2-1, with 11 nucleotides matching TRBD2. V was clipped by 1 base and J by 1 base; unmatched bases: 1. The CDR3 runs 16 residues. From germline, CDR1 is SGDLS and CDR2 YYNGEE. The CDR3 protein is CASSVRLAGSYNEQFF. DNA for the CDR3: TGTGCCAGCAGCGTAAGACTAGCGGGGTCCTACAATGAGCAGTTCTTC.

V and J are TRBV18 and TRBJ2-1, with TRBD1 identical over 9 bases. There are 17 residues in the CDR3. Per the germline V gene, CDR1 is KGHSH and CDR2 is LQKENI. V lost 6 bases to trimming and J lost 12 bases; unmatched junction nucleotides: 21. DNA for the CDR3: TGTGCCAGCTCCACCCCCAGCCCGACAGGGGGGCTCACTGGGCAGTTCTTC. Translating it yields CASSTPSPTGGLTGQFF.

This clone has just a few counts. The chain recombines TRBV18 with TRBJ2-7, with 7 bases that match TRBD1. Germline V gene lookup returns CDR1 KGHSH and CDR2 LQKENI. This CDR3 has 14 amino acids. Unmatched junction bases numbered 6, after V lost 6 bases and J lost 1 base. The DNA of the CDR3 is TGTGCCAGCTCGTCCGACAGGGTTTCCTACGAGCAGTACTTC. This encodes CASSSDRVSYEQYF.

Only a few counts were recorded for this clone. V and J are TRBV29-1 and TRBJ2-1; TRBD1 might be the D (6 bases). Germline V CDR1 and CDR2: SQVTM, ANQGSEA. V lost 7 bases, J lost 1 base, and 14 bases lay in between. This CDR3 region has 14 residues. CDR3 amino acids: CSGMPGTSYNEQFF. CDR3 DNA: TGCAGCGGTATGCCCGGGACATCCTACAATGAGCAGTTCTTC.

The V and J genes are TRBV7-9 and TRBJ2-5; possibly TRBD1 for D (6 bases). The ends were cut back, 5 bases at V and 1 base at J, with 11 bases in the middle. The CDR3 has 14 residues. Germline CDR1 SEHNR, CDR2 FQNEAQ (reference sequence). In nucleotides, the CDR3 is TGTGCCAGCAGCCCTGGACAGCCCCAAGAGACCCAGTACTTC. It specifies CASSPGQPQETQYF. The entire variable domain, with the rest obtained from reference TRBV7-9 and TRBJ2-5, is as follows: DTGVSQNPRHKITKRGQNVTFRCDPISEHNRLYWYRQTLGQGPEFLTYFQNEAQLEKSRLLSDRFSAERPKGSFSTLEIQRTEQGDSAMYLCASSPGQPQETQYFGPGTRLLVL.

This clone has only a few counts. The chain recombines TRBV5-6 with TRBJ2-3; tentatively, D is TRBD2 (6 bases). The CDR3 is 13 amino acids. The germline CDR1 and CDR2 sequences are SGHDT and YYEEEE. Trimming left V 2 bases short and J 6 bases short, with 10 bases between. CDR3 bases: TGTGCCAGCAGCTTCGGGACTCCTGATACGCAGTATTTT. Residues: CASSFGTPDTQYF.

This clone was found a few times. V and J are TRBV7-2 and TRBJ2-5, with D perhaps TRBD1 (6 bases). Germline V gives CDR1 SGHTA, CDR2 FQGNSA. The V and J ends lost 3 bases and 4 bases respectively, with 12 bases between them. CDR3 length: 14 residues. The DNA for the CDR3 is TGTGCCAGCAGCTTTTGGACAGAGGGAGAGACCCAGTACTTC. The encoded protein is CASSFWTEGETQYF.